The 32 T cell receptor beta chains presented below share a single source sample, sequenced in a study of T cells after yellow fever vaccination. Each CDR3 protein gets one entry after TCRdb re-called the 5' RACE reads with MiXCR. Among tens of thousands of distinct CDR3 sequences listed, about 6.3% were seen once. This sample comprised CD8+ T cells not binding an NS4B(214-222) dextramer, sorted from PBMCs, obtained approximately 47 days after the first yellow fever vaccination. These receptors were taken from a man younger than 35 who received the YFV17D yellow fever vaccine.

Here the CDR3 reads CASSLVGSNSPLHF. The CDR3 region has the DNA TGCGCCAGCAGCTTAGTGGGATCGAATTCACCCCTCCACTTT. V usage is TRBV5-1 and J usage is TRBJ1-6; D gene uncertain. The CDR3 covers 14 residues. V shed 2 bases and J shed 7 bases, with 10 bases lying between them. Germline-derived CDR1 and CDR2 are SGHRS and YFSETQ.

This clonotype was found many times. The chain recombines TRBV5-5 with TRBJ2-1; no reliable D call. The CDR3 runs 13 residues. The germline gives CDR1 SGHKS, CDR2 YYEKEE (reference sequence). V was trimmed by 1 base and J by 7 bases, leaving 9 bases between them. This chain's CDR3 is CASSLFSRNEQFF. The CDR3 bases are TGTGCCAGCAGCTTGTTTTCGAGAAATGAGCAGTTCTTC. The complete variable domain, with remaining parts taken from reference TRBV5-5 and TRBJ2-1, reads DAGVTQSPTHLIKTRGQQVTLRCSPISGHKSVSWYQQVLGQGPQFIFQYYEKEERGRGNFPDRFSARQFPNYSSELNVNALLLGDSALYLCASSLFSRNEQFFGPGTRLTVL.

This clonotype showed up many times. This rearrangement joins TRBV14 to TRBJ2-3; D gene ambiguous. The V end lost 1 base, the J end lost 4 bases, and 15 bases lay between the germline ends. Germline V lookup: CDR1 SGHDN, CDR2 FVKESK. The CDR3 totals 16 residues. The CDR3 DNA sequence: TGTGCCAGCAGCCAAGTTACGGGTCTTAGGGCAGATACGCAGTATTTT. It codes for CASSQVTGLRADTQYF.

The V call is TRBV4-1, the J call TRBJ1-2, with D uncertain. This CDR3 spans 16 amino acids. Germline CDR1 is MGHRA and CDR2 is YSYEKL. Between the trimmed V and J ends, which lost 4 bases and 1 base, there was a span of 16 bases. Here the CDR3 DNA reads TGCGCCAGCAGCCTGCCTCGGGTGGGCGTTAACTATGGCTACACCTTC. The encoded protein is CASSLPRVGVNYGYTF.

This clonotype was seen a few times. The rearrangement joins TRBV10-2 to TRBJ1-1, with a weak D call TRBD1 (5 bases). The CDR3 runs 13 residues. Germline assignment: CDR1 WSHSY and CDR2 SAAADI. Trimming took off 5 bases at V and 1 base at J, with 8 bases between the two ends. This chain's CDR3 is CASSWTQNTEAFF. Written as DNA, the CDR3 is TGCGCCAGCAGTTGGACACAGAACACTGAAGCTTTCTTT.

At least ten counts were recorded for this clonotype. The chain is built from TRBV11-2 and TRBJ2-1; the match to TRBD1 covers 7 bases. Germline-derived CDR1 and CDR2 are SGHAT and FQNNGV. The J segment lost 8 bases and the V segment lost 4 bases, leaving 17 bases of the junction unmatched. The CDR3 contains 17 residues. CDR3 sequence: CASSYAINRGIRHEQFF. The CDR3 DNA is TGTGCCAGCAGCTACGCCATCAACAGGGGTATCCGGCATGAGCAGTTCTTC. Full variable domain (outside the CDR3, taken from reference TRBV11-2 and TRBJ2-1): EAGVAQSPRYKIIEKRQSVAFWCNPISGHATLYWYQQILGQGPKLLIQFQNNGVVDDSQLPKDRFSAERLKGVDSTLKIQPAKLEDSAVYLCASSYAINRGIRHEQFFGPGTRLTVL.

Ten or more counts support this clonotype. The rearrangement uses TRBV12-3 or TRBV12-4 and TRBJ2-1; 7 bases line up with TRBD1. The CDR3 has 15 amino acids. After removal of 6 bases from V and 1 base from J, the junction contained 6 bases not matched to a gene. CDR3 sequence reads: CASRVGTASYNEQFF. CDR3 nucleotides: TGTGCCAGCAGAGTCGGGACAGCTTCCTACAATGAGCAGTTCTTC.

The V gene is TRBV15, the J gene TRBJ1-1; D is unresolved. With 0 bases removed from V and 5 bases from J, the gap between germline ends came to 7 bases. Per germline, CDR1 LNHNV and CDR2 YYDKDF (reference sequence). The CDR3 sequence is 13 residues long. The CDR3 DNA sequence: TGTGCCACCAGCAGAGAATCGGGTACTGAAGCTTTCTTT. Encoded protein: CATSRESGTEAFF.

The chain is built from TRBV7-9 and TRBJ1-1, with D maybe TRBD1 (6 bases). Deletions cut 5 bases from V and 11 bases from J, with 18 bases between. CDR1 is SEHNR and CDR2 is FQNEAQ in the germline V gene (reference sequence). This CDR3 has 13 residues. The CDR3 spells CASSRQAGESAFF. DNA of the CDR3: TGTGCCAGCAGCCGACAGGCAGGGGAGAGCGCTTTCTTT.

Many counts were recorded for this clonotype. The V and J genes are TRBV6-2 or TRBV6-3 and TRBJ2-1; 8 nucleotides agree with TRBD2. Germline V gene sequence: CDR1 MNHEY, CDR2 SVGEGT. The CDR3 has 14 residues. The trim removed 8 bases at V and 4 bases at J, leaving 7 bases unmatched. Here the CDR3 reads CASWPSGRYNEQFF. DNA for the CDR3: TGTGCCAGCTGGCCTAGCGGGCGATACAATGAGCAGTTCTTC.

CDR3 in DNA: TGCAGTGCTAGGGAGAGCGGGGGGATAACTTCCTACAATGAGCAGTTCTTC. This translates into CSARESGGITSYNEQFF. The chain recombines TRBV20-1 with TRBJ2-1; 9 positions match TRBD2. J gave up 1 base and V 3 bases, and 10 bases lay outside the gene matches. Germline CDR1 DFQATT, CDR2 SNEGSKA (reference sequence). This CDR3 has 17 residues.

This clonotype has a handful of counts. The rearrangement links TRBV7-9 to TRBJ1-4; D is undetermined. The CDR3 spans 15 residues. The V gene's germline CDR1 is SEHNR and CDR2 FQNEAQ (reference sequence). Trimming cost V 0 bases and J 6 bases, with 11 bases left between them. CDR3 amino acids: CASSLAIAGYEKLFF. The CDR3 DNA reads as TGTGCCAGCAGCTTAGCAATTGCAGGATATGAAAAACTGTTTTTT. The full variable domain, with the rest looked up from reference TRBV7-9 and TRBJ1-4, is DTGVSQNPRHKITKRGQNVTFRCDPISEHNRLYWYRQTLGQGPEFLTYFQNEAQLEKSRLLSDRFSAERPKGSFSTLEIQRTEQGDSAMYLCASSLAIAGYEKLFFGSGTQLSVL.

This clonotype was observed at least ten times. The V call is TRBV4-1, the J call TRBJ2-5; 10 bases agree with TRBD1. The CDR3 extends over 16 amino acids. Trimming took 4 bases from V and 2 from J; bases not matched to a gene: 7. The germline CDR1 and CDR2 sequences are MGHRA and YSYEKL. The CDR3 DNA reads as TGCGCCAGCAGCCGCCTACCGGGACAGGGGCAAGAGACCCAGTACTTC. Translated: CASSRLPGQGQETQYF.

This clonotype was recorded many times. The rearrangement links TRBV7-2 to TRBJ1-2; a weak D match, TRBD1 (5 bases). Trimming removed 4 bases from V and 3 bases from J, with 12 bases in between. The CDR3 is made up of 14 amino acids. Germline CDR1 and CDR2: SGHTA and FQGNSA. The chain's CDR3 is CASSWDSGYYGYTF. Written as DNA, the CDR3 is TGTGCCAGCAGCTGGGATTCAGGGTACTATGGCTACACCTTC.

This clonotype was counted at least ten times. This chain joins TRBV6-5 and TRBJ2-2; TRBD1 matches 9 bases. Germline V gene sequence: CDR1 MNHEY, CDR2 SVGAGI. Trimming took 7 bases from V and 6 from J; bases not matched to a gene: 9. CDR3 length: 15 residues. The CDR3 region is CASKMGQGFPGELFF. CDR3 nucleotides: TGTGCCAGCAAAATGGGACAGGGTTTCCCCGGGGAGCTGTTTTTT.

This clonotype was seen only a few times. The V call is TRBV21-1, the J call TRBJ2-7; whether TRBD1, the table's D call, matches the DNA was not checked. TRBV21-1 is a pseudogene locus. The CDR3 sequence is 19 residues long. The CDR3 here is CASSKGGQGARADAYEQYF. The CDR3, as DNA: TGTGCCAGCAGCAAGGGGGGACAGGGGGCGCGAGCGGACGCCTACGAGCAGTACTTC.

The sample holds many counts of this clonotype. The V and J genes are TRBV4-1 and TRBJ2-7; a possible D gene is TRBD2 (5 bases). Trimming pared 3 bases from V and 5 bases from J, leaving 11 bases between. The CDR3 is 13 amino acids. The germline V gene encodes CDR1 MGHRA and CDR2 YSYEKL. Written as DNA, the CDR3 is TGCGCCAGCAGCCACACTCCGGGAAACGAGCAGTACGTC. Protein product: CASSHTPGNEQYV.

In its sample, this clonotype was seen a few times. This chain connects TRBV2 to TRBJ2-3; D is perhaps TRBD2 (6 bases). Trimming removed 1 base from V and 0 bases from J, with 11 bases in between. Germline V gene lookup returns CDR1 SNHLY and CDR2 FYNNEI. This CDR3 has 16 amino acids. This chain's CDR3 is CASSEGRGSSTDTQYF. The CDR3 DNA sequence: TGTGCCAGCAGTGAAGGACGGGGGTCAAGCACAGATACGCAGTATTTT.

CDR3 loop: CASSSTGQATNEKLFF. CDR3 DNA sequence: TGCGCCAGCAGCTCGACGGGACAGGCAACTAATGAAAAACTGTTTTTT. This rearrangement joins TRBV5-1 to TRBJ1-4, with 8 bases that match TRBD1. Germline CDR1 and CDR2: SGHRS and YFSETQ. The CDR3 is 16 residues long. The J segment lost 0 bases and the V segment lost 3 bases, leaving 4 bases of the junction unmatched.

This clonotype was counted ten times or more. J is TRBJ2-7 and V is TRBV29-1; 9 positions agree with TRBD1. V gave up 5 bases and J gave up 1 base; unmatched junction bases: 3. Germline V lookup: CDR1 SQVTM, CDR2 ANQGSEA. The CDR3 covers 13 residues. This CDR3 reads CSVTGGSSYEQYF. In DNA, the CDR3 is TGCAGCGTTACAGGGGGCTCTTCCTACGAGCAGTACTTC.

This clonotype was counted only a few times. The rearrangement links TRBV28 to TRBJ2-3; possible D gene TRBD2, 5 bases. Germline V gives CDR1 MDHEN, CDR2 SYDVKM. The CDR3 has 16 amino acids. The V end was cut by 2 bases, the J end by 0 bases, with 12 bases between. The CDR3 region is CASSLRTSGSTDTQYF. CDR3 nucleotide sequence: TGTGCCAGCAGTTTAAGGACCAGCGGTAGCACAGATACGCAGTATTTT.

Details on this clonotype: This may be a read error, as it is one base from a much larger clone. V is TRBV9 and J is TRBJ1-4, with 8 bases matching TRBD1. This CDR3 is 15 amino acids long. With 4 bases clipped from V and 5 bases from J, the junction kept 7 bases outside the gene matches. The germline V gene has CDR1 SGDLS and CDR2 YYNGEE. In DNA form, the CDR3 reads TGTGCCAGCAGCCCCGGCAGGACAGGGAATGAAAAACTGTTTTTT. This gives the protein CASSPGRTGNEKLFF. Supplemented by reference TRBV9 and TRBJ1-4, the full variable domain reads DSGVTQTPKHLITATGQRVTLRCSPRSGDLSVYWYQQSLDQGLQFLIQYYNGEERAKGNILERFSAQQFPDLHSELNLSSLELGDSALYFCASSPGRTGNEKLFFGSGTQLSVL.

This clonotype was seen a few times. This chain uses TRBV20-1 with TRBJ1-1, with D possibly TRBD1 on 5 matching bases. This CDR3 has 18 residues. Looked up from germline, CDR1 is DFQATT and CDR2 is SNEGSKA (reference sequence). Trimming stripped 7 bases from V and 0 bases from J, with 27 bases between. CDR3 DNA sequence: TGCAGTGTTTTTAATGCGGAGGGGCGAACAGATCTGAACACTGAAGCTTTCTTT. Encoded protein: CSVFNAEGRTDLNTEAFF.

This clonotype came up a few times. This rearrangement joins TRBV6-1 to TRBJ1-3; D is unclear. The V gene lost 7 bases and the J gene lost 0 bases, with 10 bases spanning the gap. The CDR3 is 14 residues long. Germline V CDR1 and CDR2: MNHNS, SASEGT. The CDR3 nucleotides are TGTGCCAGCACGACCTGGCGCTCTGGAAACACCATATATTTT. Amino acid sequence: CASTTWRSGNTIYF.

This clonotype was seen many times. This chain connects TRBV11-2 to TRBJ2-1; unclear D gene. This CDR3 region has 12 residues. Germline V gene sequence: CDR1 SGHAT, CDR2 FQNNGV. Trimming pared 5 bases from V and 9 bases from J, leaving 11 bases between. CDR3 in DNA: TGTGCCAGCAGCCTAAATCAGATTGAGCAGTTCTTC. As protein: CASSLNQIEQFF.

V gene TRBV4-3 combines with J gene TRBJ2-7; tentative D call: TRBD1 (6 bases). Trimming cost V 4 bases and J 7 bases, with 14 bases left between them. The CDR3 is 13 residues long. Germline assignment: CDR1 LGHNA and CDR2 YSLEER. Written as DNA, the CDR3 is TGCGCCAGCAGCCCTGGGGGCCCGGGGGAGCAGTACTTC. This gives the protein CASSPGGPGEQYF.

The gene calls are TRBV11-3 and TRBJ2-1; 8 nucleotides match TRBD2. V shed 4 bases, J shed 8 bases, and the junction held 16 bases outside the gene matches. Germline V lookup: CDR1 SGHNT, CDR2 YENEEA. The CDR3 is 17 amino acids. The CDR3 DNA is TGTGCCAGCAGCTACCCGCTATCGCGGGGGGCCGGGGATGAGCAGTTCTTC. Translation: CASSYPLSRGAGDEQFF. The variable domain in full, completed from reference TRBV11-3 and TRBJ2-1, reads EAGVVQSPRYKIIEKKQPVAFWCNPISGHNTLYWYLQNLGQGPELLIRYENEEAVDDSQLPKDRFSAERLKGVDSTLKIQPAELGDSAVYLCASSYPLSRGAGDEQFFGPGTRLTVL.

The CDR3 DNA follows: TGTGCCAGCAGTTTATCATTTGGGCTAGCCAAAAACATTCAGTACTTC. Its translation: CASSLSFGLAKNIQYF. The rearrangement joins TRBV27 to TRBJ2-4; D not resolved. The ends were cut back, 0 bases at V and 0 bases at J, with 9 bases in the middle. Germline CDR1 reads MNHEY; CDR2 reads SMNVEV (reference sequence). This CDR3 is 16 amino acids long.

The CDR3: CASSRAPGQGTYEQYF. CDR3 DNA sequence: TGCGCCAGCAGCCGAGCCCCGGGACAGGGAACCTACGAGCAGTACTTC. The rearrangement links TRBV4-3 to TRBJ2-7; TRBD1 matches 9 bases. J was trimmed by 2 bases and V by 4 bases; bases with no gene match: 9. CDR1 LGHNA and CDR2 YSLEER come from the germline V gene. This CDR3 spans 16 amino acids.

This clonotype showed up many times. The chain couples TRBV19 to TRBJ2-2; 8 bases are a match to TRBD1. V lost 10 bases and J lost 6; bases outside the gene matches: 4. In germline, CDR1 is LNHDA, CDR2 SQIVND (reference sequence). There are 12 residues in the CDR3. The CDR3 bases are TGTGCCACCCAGGGGGCAGCCGGGGAGCTGTTTTTT. It specifies CATQGAAGELFF. Based on the CDR3 plus reference TRBV19 and TRBJ2-2, the full variable domain is DGGITQSPKYLFRKEGQNVTLSCEQNLNHDAMYWYRQDPGQGLRLIYYSQIVNDFQKGDIAEGYSVSREKKESFPLTVTSAQKNPTAFYLCATQGAAGELFFGEGSRLTVL.

There are a few counts of this clonotype. CDR3 coding DNA: TGTGCCACCAGTAGCCGTGAGACCCAGTACTTC. Encoded protein: CATSSRETQYF. J is TRBJ2-5 and V is TRBV15; D is unresolved. The CDR3 sequence is 11 residues long. V gave up 6 bases and J gave up 5 bases, with 7 bases separating them. Per germline, CDR1 LNHNV and CDR2 YYDKDF (reference sequence). The complete variable domain, with remaining parts taken from reference TRBV15 and TRBJ2-5, reads DAMVIQNPRYQVTQFGKPVTLSCSQTLNHNVMYWYQQKSSQAPKLLFHYYDKDFNNEADTPDNFQSRRPNTSFCFLDIRSPGLGDTAMYLCATSSRETQYFGPGTRLLVL.

This clonotype was seen repeatedly, ten times or more. The V call is TRBV7-9, the J call TRBJ1-3; the D gene is possibly TRBD1 (6 bases). Germline values: CDR1 SEHNR, CDR2 FQNEAQ (reference sequence). The CDR3 has 14 residues. V lost 8 bases to trimming and J lost 1 base, with 12 bases between them. This CDR3 is CASDGGASGNTIYF. In DNA, the CDR3 is TGTGCCAGCGACGGGGGGGCTTCTGGAAACACCATATATTTT.